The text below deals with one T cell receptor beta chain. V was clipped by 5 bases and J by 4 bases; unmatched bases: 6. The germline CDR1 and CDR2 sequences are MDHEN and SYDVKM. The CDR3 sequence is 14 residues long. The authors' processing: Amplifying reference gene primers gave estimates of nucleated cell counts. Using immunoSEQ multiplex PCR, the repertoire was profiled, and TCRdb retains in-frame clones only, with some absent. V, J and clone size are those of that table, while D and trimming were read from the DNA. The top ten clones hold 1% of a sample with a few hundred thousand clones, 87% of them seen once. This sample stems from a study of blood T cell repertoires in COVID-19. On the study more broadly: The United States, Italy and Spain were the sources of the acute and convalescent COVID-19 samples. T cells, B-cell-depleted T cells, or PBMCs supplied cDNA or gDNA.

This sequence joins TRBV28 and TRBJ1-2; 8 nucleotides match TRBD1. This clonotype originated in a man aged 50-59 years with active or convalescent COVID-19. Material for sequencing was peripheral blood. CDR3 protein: CASSPVTGVYGYTF. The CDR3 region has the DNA TGTGCCAGCAGTCCCGTGACAGGGGTCTATGGCTACACCTTC.